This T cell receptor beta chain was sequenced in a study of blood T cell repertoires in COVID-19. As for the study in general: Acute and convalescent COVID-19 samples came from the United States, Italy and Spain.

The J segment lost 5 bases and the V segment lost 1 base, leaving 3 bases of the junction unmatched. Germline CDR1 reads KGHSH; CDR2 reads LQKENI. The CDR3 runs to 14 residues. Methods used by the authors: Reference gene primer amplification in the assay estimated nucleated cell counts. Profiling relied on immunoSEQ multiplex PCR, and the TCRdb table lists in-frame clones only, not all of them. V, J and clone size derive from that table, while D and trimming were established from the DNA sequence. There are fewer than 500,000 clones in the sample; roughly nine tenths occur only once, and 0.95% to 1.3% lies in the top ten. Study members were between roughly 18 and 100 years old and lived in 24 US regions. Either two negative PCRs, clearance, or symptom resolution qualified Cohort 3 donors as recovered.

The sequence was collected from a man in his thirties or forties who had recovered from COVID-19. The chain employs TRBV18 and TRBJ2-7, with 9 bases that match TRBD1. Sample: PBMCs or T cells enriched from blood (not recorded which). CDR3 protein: CASSPQGQGHEQYF. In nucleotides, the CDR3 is TGTGCCAGCTCACCACAGGGACAGGGCCACGAGCAGTACTTC.